Shown below are 23 T cell receptor beta chains from a single sample sequenced in a study of blood T cells in healthy people across ages. A second PCR, run for about 7 to 11 cycles, used a sample-barcoded 5' primer plus a J-beta primer mix. A single record per CDR3 protein comes from TCRdb applying MiXCR to the 5' RACE reads. The sample lists 1.8 million or so distinct CDR3 sequences, around 42% occurring once. Sequencing was done on a sample of blood. These receptors all come from a human donor in good health.

The V and J genes are TRBV24-1 and TRBJ1-2, with TRBD1 matching over 8 bases. CDR3 size: 15 residues. The V gene's germline CDR1 is KGHDR and CDR2 SFDVKD. J was trimmed by 2 bases and V by 5 bases; bases with no gene match: 6. Written as DNA, the CDR3 is TGTGCCACCAGTGGGACAGGGAATTTGAACTATGGCTACACCTTC. Translated, it gives CATSGTGNLNYGYTF.

The chain combines TRBV20-1 with TRBJ1-2, with no clear D. Trimming took 1 base from V and 8 from J, leaving 20 bases between them. The CDR3 is 15 amino acids. Germline values: CDR1 DFQATT, CDR2 SNEGSKA (reference sequence). Written as DNA, the CDR3 is TGCAGTGCTAGAGCAGGCGCGGTGGCCGGGGAAGGCTACACCTTC. Its translation: CSARAGAVAGEGYTF.

In this sample, this clonotype turned up a few times. The gene calls are TRBV12-3 or TRBV12-4 and TRBJ2-4; a weak D match, TRBD1 (6 bases). This CDR3 comprises 17 residues. V lost 3 bases and J lost 0, with 15 bases in between. CDR3 nucleotides: TGTGCCAGCAGTTTCGTTCAGGGGAGACTAGCCAAAAACATTCAGTACTTC. Its protein is CASSFVQGRLAKNIQYF.

This clonotype was seen only a few times. The chain carries TRBV4-3 and TRBJ2-1, with TRBD2 identical over 7 bases. Germline V gene sequence: CDR1 LGHNA, CDR2 YSLEER. Losses at the gene ends were 1 base for V and 6 bases for J; bases not matched to a gene: 6. The CDR3 length is 15 residues. The CDR3 sequence: CASSQGSSGVNEQFF. The CDR3 nucleotides are TGCGCCAGCAGCCAAGGGTCGAGCGGGGTCAATGAGCAGTTCTTC.

The chain has TRBV10-2 and TRBJ1-6, with D unresolved. Germline V gene lookup returns CDR1 WSHSY and CDR2 SAAADI. Trimming cost V 2 bases and J 4 bases, with 3 bases left between them. This CDR3 region has 13 residues. The CDR3 bases are TGCGCCAGCAGTGAGATTTATAATTCACCCCTCCACTTT. Residues: CASSEIYNSPLHF.

The J gene is TRBJ2-1, the V gene TRBV20-1; D is perhaps TRBD1 (5 bases). This CDR3 is built from 15 residues. Trimming shortened V by 1 base and J by 8 bases, and 18 bases separated the two germline ends. Looked up from germline, CDR1 is DFQATT and CDR2 is SNEGSKA (reference sequence). CDR3 nucleotides: TGCAGTGCTAGAGGTATAGGGGTCCATGGGGATGAGCAGTTCTTC. Translation gives CSARGIGVHGDEQFF.

This clonotype came up a few times. V and J are TRBV27 and TRBJ1-5, with D perhaps TRBD1 (6 bases). V dropped 5 bases and J dropped 4 bases, with 12 bases sitting between them. Germline CDR1 MNHEY, CDR2 SMNVEV (reference sequence). This CDR3 has 14 residues. In DNA, the CDR3 is TGTGCCAGCAGTCGTGACAGGCAGAATCAGCCCCAGCATTTT. Its translation: CASSRDRQNQPQHF.

This clonotype was picked up a small number of times. The chain recombines TRBV20-1 with TRBJ2-4, with D uncertain. The assigned J gene may be wrong: the sequence end matches TRBJ2-7 better. CDR1 is DFQATT and CDR2 is SNEGSKA in the germline V gene (reference sequence). This CDR3 has 10 residues. CDR3 residues: CSAKRREQYF. CDR3 nucleotides: TGCAGTGCCAAAAGACGCGAGCAGTACTTC.

The V call is TRBV29-1, the J call TRBJ1-1; D is ambiguous. Per germline, CDR1 SQVTM and CDR2 ANQGSEA. The CDR3 is 13 residues long. Trimming pared 6 bases from V and 2 bases from J, leaving 13 bases between. The CDR3 loop is CSVVPLLNTEAFF. CDR3 nucleotide sequence: TGCAGCGTCGTCCCTCTACTCAACACTGAAGCTTTCTTT.

The chain links TRBV5-1 to TRBJ2-3, with D possibly called TRBD1 or TRBD2 (5 bases each). Germline V CDR1 and CDR2: SGHRS, YFSETQ. Deletions cut 5 bases from V and 5 bases from J, with 15 bases between. This CDR3 is built from 14 residues. Here the CDR3 reads CASRRDLTIDTQYF. The CDR3 nucleotides are TGCGCCAGCAGACGGGACCTAACGATAGATACGCAGTATTTT.

In nucleotides, the CDR3 is TGCGCCAGCAGCCAAGAAAGGGGGCAGTGGAGGGGAAATGAGCAGTTCTTC. Its translation: CASSQERGQWRGNEQFF. The chain combines TRBV4-3 with TRBJ2-1; D perhaps matches TRBD1 (7 bases). CDR3 length: 17 amino acids. V was pared by 0 bases and J by 7 bases, with 19 bases between. Looked up from germline, CDR1 is LGHNA and CDR2 is YSLEER.

There are a few counts of this clonotype. V is TRBV12-3 or TRBV12-4 and J is TRBJ1-6; D uncertain. CDR3 size: 13 residues. Trimming stripped 5 bases from V and 10 bases from J, with 12 bases between. The CDR3 here is CASSLRSPSPLHF. The CDR3 bases are TGTGCCAGCAGTCTAAGGTCCCCGTCACCCCTCCACTTT.

This clonotype has just a few counts. At one of its ends the junction is not consistent with the germline gene, which may arise from a read error. V is TRBV4-3 and J is TRBJ2-7, with 12 bases fitting TRBD1. The CDR3 has 15 amino acids. Germline loops: CDR1 LGHNA, CDR2 YSLEER. CDR3 residues: CPSSQGTGGIYEQYF. CDR3 bases: TGCCCCAGCAGCCAAGGGACAGGGGGCATCTACGAGCAGTACTTC.

This chain connects TRBV7-3 to TRBJ2-1, with D possibly TRBD1 on 6 matching bases. Trimming cost V 6 bases and J 7 bases, with 25 bases left between them. The CDR3 is 17 residues long. The germline V gene has CDR1 SGHTA and CDR2 FQGTGA. In DNA form, the CDR3 reads TGTGCCAGCAGTAGTGGACAGCCCGGGAAGAGAAAGAATGAGCAGTTCTTC. Its protein product is CASSSGQPGKRKNEQFF.

This chain connects TRBV3-1 to TRBJ2-7, with D possibly matching TRBD2 (6 bases). The CDR3 is 14 amino acids. The ends were cut back, 3 bases at V and 0 bases at J, with 9 bases in the middle. Germline CDR1 reads LGHDT; CDR2 reads YNNKEL (reference sequence). CDR3 sequence (DNA): TGTGCCAGCAGCCATCAGGAGGGCTCCTACGAGCAGTACTTC. Its protein is CASSHQEGSYEQYF.

CDR3 nucleotides: TGTGCCAGCAGTACCCTCTCGGGAGCCAAAAACATTCAGTACTTC. It yields the protein CASSTLSGAKNIQYF. This chain links TRBV27 with TRBJ2-4; D uncertain. CDR1 and CDR2 from the germline V gene are MNHEY and SMNVEV (reference sequence). The CDR3 extends over 15 amino acids. With 5 bases removed from V and 0 bases from J, the gap between germline ends came to 11 bases.

This clonotype was seen only a few times. This CDR3 reads CSASEYTYEQYF. The CDR3 DNA reads TGCAGTGCTAGCGAGTATACCTACGAGCAGTACTTC. The chain employs TRBV20-1 and TRBJ2-7; D is undetermined. V lost 3 bases and J lost 2, with 8 bases in between. Germline V gene sequence: CDR1 DFQATT, CDR2 SNEGSKA (reference sequence). The CDR3 consists of 12 residues.

The chain employs TRBV25-1 and TRBJ1-2, with 11 bases that match TRBD1. J was trimmed by 8 bases and V by 9 bases; bases with no gene match: 5. The CDR3 has 12 amino acids. Per the germline V gene, CDR1 is MGHDK and CDR2 is SYGVNS. The chain's CDR3 is CASGQGAEGYTF. In DNA form, the CDR3 reads TGTGCCAGTGGACAGGGGGCAGAAGGCTACACCTTC.

J is TRBJ2-7 and V is TRBV7-6; 11 bases are a match to TRBD2. The CDR3 sequence is 18 residues long. V shed 2 bases, J shed 1 base, and the junction held 10 bases outside the gene matches. Looked up from germline, CDR1 is SGHVS and CDR2 is FNYEAQ. CDR3 loop: CASSLMASGGSNSYEQYF. DNA of the CDR3: TGTGCCAGCAGCTTAATGGCTAGCGGGGGGAGTAATTCCTACGAGCAGTACTTC. The full variable domain, in which reference TRBV7-6 and TRBJ2-7 provide the parts outside the CDR3, is GAGVSQSPRYKVTKRGQDVALRCDPISGHVSLYWYRQALGQGPEFLTYFNYEAQQDKSGLPNDRFSAERPEGSISTLTIQRTEQRDSAMYRCASSLMASGGSNSYEQYFGPGTRLTVT.

The CDR3 sequence is CASSRDSGREKLFF. CDR3 DNA: TGTGCCAGCAGCCGGGACAGCGGCCGGGAAAAACTGTTTTTT. The chain carries TRBV7-9 and TRBJ1-4, with TRBD1 identical over 7 bases. The CDR3 contains 14 residues. Trimming removed 5 bases from V and 8 bases from J; junction bases left unmatched: 8. The germline V gene encodes CDR1 SEHNR and CDR2 FQNEAQ (reference sequence).

This clonotype turned up a few times. This chain uses TRBV25-1 with TRBJ1-6; maybe TRBD1 (5 bases). The ends were cut back, 10 bases at V and 10 bases at J, with 20 bases in the middle. The CDR3 extends over 14 amino acids. CDR1 and CDR2 from the germline V gene are MGHDK and SYGVNS. The CDR3 bases are TGTGCCATCAGACCCGGGACTGATGACTCACCCCTCCACTTT. Its protein is CAIRPGTDDSPLHF.

V gene TRBV28 combines with J gene TRBJ1-2, with D possibly matching TRBD1 (5 bases). The CDR3 is 15 residues long. CDR1 is MDHEN, CDR2 SYDVKM, per germline. Trimming stripped 6 bases from V and 6 bases from J, with 20 bases between. The CDR3: CASSPGTGQSHGYTF. The CDR3 nucleotides read TGTGCCAGCAGCCCCGGCACAGGTCAATCCCATGGCTACACCTTC.

The chain is built from TRBV5-1 and TRBJ1-2; D is unresolved. The CDR3 has 13 residues. V was shortened by 4 bases and J by 8 bases, with 15 bases between the two germline ends. CDR1 is SGHRS, CDR2 YFSETQ, per germline. The CDR3 region has the DNA TGCGCCAGCAGCATTCTCGGGTCTGACGGCTACACCTTC. Protein sequence: CASSILGSDGYTF.